Described below is a single T cell receptor beta chain sequence and its context. One Seattle source followed patients from active infection through their disease course. This record comes from a study of blood T cell repertoires in COVID-19. The germline V and J ends were trimmed by 10 bases and 3 bases, with 15 bases remaining between them. This CDR3 comprises 13 residues. Germline lookup yields CDR1 ENHRY and CDR2 SYGVKD. Authors' processing steps: For nucleated cells, counts were estimated from reference gene primer amplification. Sequencing was performed with immunoSEQ multiplex PCR; in TCRdb, only in-frame clones are kept and a portion is missing. V and J calls and clone size are those listed in that table; D and trimming were worked out from the DNA. The sample records about 70,000 clones, roughly 80% being singletons.

The sequence was collected from a man under 40 with COVID-19, enrolled during active disease. The rearrangement joins TRBV10-3 to TRBJ2-5; a weak D match, TRBD1 (5 bases). The sequenced sample was peripheral blood. The CDR3 bases are TGTGCCACCGGAGAACAGGAAGAAGAGACCCAGTACTTC. Translation gives CATGEQEEETQYF.